The 26 T cell receptor beta chains below all came from one sample that was sequenced in a study of cytomegalovirus exposure and HLA in healthy donors. The PCR used 60 Vbeta and 13 Jbeta primers. TCRdb keeps only in-frame clones here, not all; method: immunoSEQ multiplex PCR. The table shows 150,000 to 200,000 clones, with around 62% occurring only once. Sequencing input: PBMCs. All receptors come from a man in his forties in good health and CMV-seronegative.

V gene TRBV5-4 combines with J gene TRBJ1-4; TRBD1 agrees at 7 bases. The CDR3 totals 14 residues. CDR1 is SGHNT and CDR2 is YYREEE in the germline V gene (reference sequence). V was pared by 0 bases and J by 5 bases, with 1 base of the junction left unmatched. The CDR3 bases are TGTGCCAGCAGCTTGGAAGGGGGCAATGAAAAACTGTTTTTT. This translates into CASSLEGGNEKLFF.

This chain joins TRBV6-1 and TRBJ1-2; the D is unclear. V dropped 3 bases and J dropped 8 bases, with 13 bases sitting between them. Germline V gives CDR1 MNHNS, CDR2 SASEGT. This CDR3 contains 13 residues. CDR3 loop: CASSEGGKGGYTF. CDR3 coding DNA: TGTGCCAGCAGTGAGGGAGGGAAGGGCGGCTACACCTTC.

This clone showed up just a few times. The chain employs TRBV30 and TRBJ2-2, with 11 bases that match TRBD2. The ends lost 2 bases at V and 6 bases at J; junction bases unmatched: 8. Germline CDR1 GTSNPN, CDR2 SVGIG (reference sequence). This CDR3 is 16 amino acids long. DNA for the CDR3: TGTGCCTGGAGTCGCTTTAGCGGGGGGGGCGCCGGGGAGCTGTTTTTT. This encodes CAWSRFSGGGAGELFF.

Remarks on this clone: The identical CDR3 is also encoded by other nucleotide sequences in the sample. The genes are TRBV7-2 and TRBJ1-5; possibly TRBD1 for D (5 bases). Germline assignment: CDR1 SGHTA and CDR2 FQGNSA. The CDR3 extends over 14 amino acids. V lost 1 base to trimming and J lost 3 bases, with 7 bases between them. Written as DNA, the CDR3 is TGTGCCAGCAGCTTAGGACAGCCCAATCAGCCCCAGCATTTT. Amino acids: CASSLGQPNQPQHF.

The CDR3 bases are TGTGCCAGCACCGAGGGACAGGGTAGGAGCGAGCAGTACTTC. Amino acid sequence: CASTEGQGRSEQYF. The rearrangement uses TRBV6-5 and TRBJ2-5, with 9 bases fitting TRBD1. The DNA end is a closer match to TRBJ2-7, so the J assignment may be wrong. Germline V CDR1 and CDR2: MNHEY, SVGAGI. The CDR3 spans 14 residues.

This chain joins TRBV6-1 and TRBJ1-1; 7 nucleotides line up with TRBD1. V shed 5 bases and J 8 bases; nucleotides not matched to a gene: 5. Germline V CDR1 and CDR2: MNHNS, SASEGT. The CDR3 totals 12 residues. CDR3 region: CASSSQGVEAFF. CDR3 sequence (DNA): TGTGCCAGCAGTTCGCAGGGGGTGGAAGCTTTCTTT.

The rearrangement uses TRBV6-1 and TRBJ1-1; D might be TRBD1 (6 bases). V lost 4 bases to trimming and J lost 0 bases, with 12 bases between them. The CDR3 contains 15 residues. Per germline, CDR1 MNHNS and CDR2 SASEGT. The CDR3 is CASSARRGMNTEAFF. The DNA for the CDR3 is TGTGCCAGCAGTGCTCGAAGGGGGATGAACACTGAAGCTTTCTTT.

In its sample, this clone was seen once. CDR3 residues: CASSSNRAYEQYF. The CDR3 DNA sequence: TGTGCCAGCAGTTCAAACAGGGCCTACGAGCAGTACTTC. The chain carries TRBV27 and TRBJ2-7; possible D gene TRBD1, 6 bases. This CDR3 is 13 amino acids long. Germline V CDR1 and CDR2: MNHEY, SMNVEV (reference sequence). Trimming shortened V by 4 bases and J by 2 bases, and 9 bases separated the two germline ends.

This clone was detected once. The V call is TRBV6-6, the J call TRBJ2-3; tentative D call: TRBD1 (5 bases). The CDR3 loop spans 15 amino acids. Germline V gene sequence: CDR1 MNHNY, CDR2 SVGAGI (reference sequence). V dropped 5 bases and J dropped 4 bases, with 16 bases sitting between them. The CDR3 reads CASSKQVPGSDTQYF. DNA of the CDR3: TGTGCCAGCAGTAAACAGGTACCCGGGTCAGATACGCAGTATTTT.

This clone was recorded a few times. The gene calls are TRBV5-4 and TRBJ2-5; the D gene is possibly TRBD2 (5 bases). CDR1 is SGHNT and CDR2 is YYREEE in the germline V gene (reference sequence). Trimming pared 0 bases from V and 1 base from J, leaving 16 bases between. The CDR3 is 17 residues long. CDR3 nucleotides: TGTGCCAGCAGCTTGGGAAGGACTTTAGACGGCCAAGAGACCCAGTACTTC. Translating gives CASSLGRTLDGQETQYF.

The chain combines TRBV5-1 with TRBJ2-3, with 8 bases lining up with TRBD2. Germline trimming cut 1 base from V and 5 bases from J; bases unmatched to any gene: 6. The CDR3 has 15 residues. Germline V gene sequence: CDR1 SGHRS, CDR2 YFSETQ. This chain's CDR3 is CASSLTTSAGDTQYF. CDR3 coding DNA: TGCGCCAGCAGCTTGACGACTAGCGCCGGAGATACGCAGTATTTT.

This chain connects TRBV10-2 to TRBJ2-7; TRBD2 might be the D (5 bases). Germline V lookup: CDR1 WSHSY, CDR2 SAAADI. V lost 3 bases and J 4 bases, leaving 10 bases between the germline ends. The CDR3 has 13 amino acids. The CDR3 loop reads CASSDGVYYEQYF. In DNA, the CDR3 is TGCGCCAGCAGTGACGGGGTTTATTACGAGCAGTACTTC.

With regard to this clone: The junction shows a germline mismatch at one end, possibly a read error. The chain joins TRBV4-1 to TRBJ1-4; TRBD1 agrees at 7 bases. CDR1 MGHRA and CDR2 YSYEKL come from the germline V gene. This CDR3 comprises 11 residues. CDR3 residues: CASSQAGQEVF. CDR3 in DNA: TGCGCCAGCAGCCAAGCCGGACAGGAAGTTTTT.

This clone was counted a few times. The chain has TRBV4-1 and TRBJ2-3, with 9 nucleotides matching TRBD2. The CDR3 contains 16 residues. Germline lookup yields CDR1 MGHRA and CDR2 YSYEKL. V lost 0 bases and J lost 5; bases outside the gene matches: 6. The CDR3 bases are TGCGCCAGCAGCCAAGATTCGGGTAGCGGGAGAGATACGCAGTATTTT. It specifies CASSQDSGSGRDTQYF.

The rearrangement links TRBV4-3 to TRBJ2-5; TRBD2 is a possible D gene (5 bases). Gene TRBJ2-7 matches the end of the DNA better, so the J call may be wrong. This CDR3 has 15 residues. The germline gives CDR1 LGHNA, CDR2 YSLEER. The CDR3 spells CASSQDRGYSYEQYF. Written as DNA, the CDR3 is TGCGCCAGCAGCCAAGATCGAGGGTACTCCTACGAGCAGTACTTC.

The CDR3, as DNA: TGTGCCAGTAGATGGTCCCAGGGTCCCTCCTACGAGCAGTACTTC. This sequence encodes CASRWSQGPSYEQYF. V gene TRBV19 combines with J gene TRBJ2-7; maybe TRBD1 (5 bases). The germline V gene has CDR1 LNHDA and CDR2 SQIVND (reference sequence). V was cut by 6 bases and J by 0 bases, with 15 bases left in between. The CDR3 is made up of 15 amino acids.

The chain recombines TRBV28 with TRBJ1-3, with TRBD1 as a possible D gene (5 bases). V lost 1 base, J lost 0 bases, and 10 bases lay in between. This CDR3 is 16 amino acids long. Germline CDR1 is MDHEN and CDR2 is SYDVKM. In nucleotides, the CDR3 is TGTGCCAGCAGTTTATTGCAGGGCGCCTCTGGAAACACCATATATTTT. It yields the protein CASSLLQGASGNTIYF.

As regards this clone: A junction end diverges from the germline sequence, so it may reflect a read error. V gene TRBV4-1 combines with J gene TRBJ2-1; TRBD1 agrees at 11 bases. Looked up from germline, CDR1 is MGHRA and CDR2 is YSYEKL. The CDR3 covers 18 residues. Here the CDR3 DNA reads TGCGCCAGCAACCAAGGGACCATTTTAAGGGACAGGGGGAAAAAGCAGTTCTTC. Translation: CASNQGTILRDRGKKQFF.

This clone was seen more than once but under ten times. This chain joins TRBV12-5 and TRBJ2-5; 10 bases map to TRBD1. The junction had 16 bases not matched to a gene; V was cut back by 1 base and J by 5 bases. The V gene's germline CDR1 is LGHNT and CDR2 FRNRAP. The CDR3 consists of 19 residues. CDR3 sequence (DNA): TGTGCTAGTGGTTTGGGAGTGGGACAGGGGCCTTCGAAAGGGGAGACCCAGTACTTC. This sequence encodes CASGLGVGQGPSKGETQYF.

The chain couples TRBV6-1 to TRBJ1-2; 9 bases line up with TRBD1. Germline V lookup: CDR1 MNHNS, CDR2 SASEGT. The CDR3 sequence is 15 residues long. V trimming: 6 bases; J trimming: 1 base; junction bases outside the gene matches: 6. CDR3 sequence (DNA): TGTGCCAGCAGAAGGACAGGGGCCCTTAACTATGGCTACACCTTC. Protein sequence: CASRRTGALNYGYTF.

As regards this clone: Other nucleotide sequences in the sample specify the same CDR3. The chain carries TRBV6-1 and TRBJ2-6, with D uncertain. The CDR3 consists of 14 residues. Germline-derived CDR1 and CDR2 are MNHNS and SASEGT. The ends were cut back, 4 bases at V and 0 bases at J, with 4 bases in the middle. CDR3 in DNA: TGTGCCAGCAGTGCTACCTCTGGGGCCAACGTCCTGACTTTC. Amino acid sequence: CASSATSGANVLTF.

This chain connects TRBV11-3 to TRBJ2-5; D gene unclear. The V end lost 3 bases, the J end lost 2 bases, and 10 bases lay between the germline ends. CDR1 and CDR2 from the germline V gene are SGHNT and YENEEA. The CDR3 spans 14 residues. CDR3 amino acids: CASSFRGIQETQYF. The CDR3 coding sequence is TGTGCCAGCAGCTTTCGTGGCATACAAGAGACCCAGTACTTC.

This clone was recorded a few times. The J gene is TRBJ1-2, the V gene TRBV28; a weak D match, TRBD1 (6 bases). The CDR3 length is 13 residues. Germline V gene lookup returns CDR1 MDHEN and CDR2 SYDVKM. With 10 bases removed from V and 8 bases from J, the gap between germline ends came to 20 bases. In DNA, the CDR3 is TGTGCCACTAGGACAGTCCCACTCCGCGGCTACACCTTC. Encoded protein: CATRTVPLRGYTF.

The chain has TRBV2 and TRBJ2-5, with 9 bases lining up with TRBD1. This CDR3 spans 14 amino acids. The V gene's germline CDR1 is SNHLY and CDR2 FYNNEI. J was trimmed by 5 bases and V by 8 bases; bases with no gene match: 9. The CDR3 protein is CASLQGAGGETQYF. The CDR3 bases are TGTGCCAGCTTACAGGGGGCAGGAGGGGAGACCCAGTACTTC.

The chain is built from TRBV5-1 and TRBJ1-2; TRBD1 matches 7 bases. Germline-derived CDR1 and CDR2 are SGHRS and YFSETQ. V gave up 6 bases and J gave up 0 bases; unmatched junction bases: 8. There are 15 residues in the CDR3. In nucleotides, the CDR3 is TGCGCCAGCAAGCCCCAGGGGGATACTAACTATGGCTACACCTTC. This codes for CASKPQGDTNYGYTF.

This clone has a handful of counts. The genes are TRBV4-2 and TRBJ2-1, with D unclear. Germline V gives CDR1 LGHNA, CDR2 YNFKEQ. This CDR3 is built from 16 residues. Between the trimmed V and J ends, which lost 0 bases and 2 bases, there was a span of 11 bases. The CDR3: CASSQDRSTPYNEQFF. The CDR3 DNA reads TGTGCCAGCAGCCAAGATCGGTCGACACCCTACAATGAGCAGTTCTTC.